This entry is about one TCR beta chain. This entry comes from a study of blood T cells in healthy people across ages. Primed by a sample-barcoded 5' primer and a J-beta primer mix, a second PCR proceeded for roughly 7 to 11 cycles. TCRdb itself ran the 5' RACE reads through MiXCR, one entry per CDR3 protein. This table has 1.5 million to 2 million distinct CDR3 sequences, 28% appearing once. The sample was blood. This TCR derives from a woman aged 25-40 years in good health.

The CDR3 here is CASSQEGGSSGSSSYEQYF. In DNA, the CDR3 is TGCGCCAGCAGCCAAGAAGGGGGGTCTAGCGGGAGCTCATCCTACGAGCAGTACTTC. The chain is built from TRBV4-1 and TRBJ2-7; 10 nucleotides line up with TRBD2. The V gene's germline CDR1 is MGHRA and CDR2 YSYEKL. The CDR3 is made up of 19 amino acids. Trimming at V came to 0 bases and at J to 1 base, leaving 12 bases not matched to a gene.